The clone carrying this TCR beta chain has more than one count but fewer than ten. The target antigen is unknown. The sample belongs to a study of cytomegalovirus exposure and HLA in healthy donors. Whole-study context: T cells numbering 150 million to 200 million yielded fewer than 140 million unique TCR beta sequences in an earlier analysis.

It was with 60 Vbeta and 13 Jbeta primers that the PCR ran. Produced via immunoSEQ multiplex PCR; TCRdb's table is partial and in-frame only. The top ten clones hold 1.6% of a sample with about 130,000 clones, roughly 63% of them seen once. Regarding the study as a whole: The study labeled under 200 TCR beta chains cytomegalovirus-associated. Analysis was carried out at a later point, and it linked a missense DCLRE1C variant to TCR beta V- and J-gene trimming. Confirmation was obtained in vitro that a few CMV-associated chains are specific for CMV antigens.

This receptor was identified in a man younger than 40 in good health and CMV-seropositive. Material: PBMCs.

The CDR3 loop reads CASSRGGWGNTEAFF. The CDR3 nucleotides are TGCGCCAGCAGCCGTGGAGGGTGGGGGAACACTGAAGCTTTCTTT. The rearrangement uses TRBV5-1 and TRBJ1-1; no clear D gene. Between the trimmed V and J ends, which lost 4 bases and 1 base, there was a span of 14 bases. CDR1 and CDR2 from the germline V gene are SGHRS and YFSETQ. This CDR3 region has 15 residues.